This T cell receptor beta chain came from a study of T cell responses to AZD1222 COVID-19 vaccine. Sequencing was performed with immunoSEQ multiplex PCR; in TCRdb, only in-frame clones are kept and a portion is missing. Of over 100,000 clones in the sample, over 75% are singletons; the top ten hold roughly 13%. For this clone: No antigen is known for it.

Study-level points and caveats: The donor group comprised mostly white British people and more females; the analysis possibly underestimated clonal diversity. Baseline serology detected seropositivity in only 6 or 7 AZD1222 recipients. Regions 160-218 and 743-854 dominated among vaccine-associated CD4 TCRs spanning spike.

Germline CDR1 SEHNR, CDR2 FQNEAQ (reference sequence). The CDR3 loop spans 14 amino acids. After removal of 5 bases from V and 8 bases from J, the junction contained 7 bases not matched to a gene. The sequence was obtained from an adult in good health. The chain recombines TRBV7-9 with TRBJ1-4; 8 bases are shared with TRBD1. This sample comprised peripheral blood, obtained on day 0 of MenACWY control vaccination. CDR3: CASSLGQGGEKLFF. The CDR3 bases are TGTGCCAGCAGCCTAGGACAGGGAGGAGAAAAACTGTTTTTT.